This T cell receptor (beta chain) was profiled in a study of control samples from healthy donors and cancer patients. Sequencing was performed with immunoSEQ multiplex PCR; in TCRdb, only in-frame clones are kept and a portion is missing. The repertoire consists of 95,000 to 150,000 clones, with approximately 89% occurring once and the leading ten covering approximately 7.8%. The V gene lost 3 bases and the J gene lost 0 bases, with 6 bases spanning the gap. This CDR3 is built from 14 residues. Germline V gives CDR1 SEHNR, CDR2 FQNEAQ (reference sequence). This TCR came from a woman under 30 in good health. Sample: blood. V and J are TRBV7-9 and TRBJ2-1; D is unresolved. CDR3 nucleotides: TGTGCCAGCAGCTTTGACTCCTCCTACAATGAGCAGTTCTTC. Its protein product is CASSFDSSYNEQFF. The variable domain in full, completed from reference TRBV7-9 and TRBJ2-1, reads DTGVSQNPRHKITKRGQNVTFRCDPISEHNRLYWYRQTLGQGPEFLTYFQNEAQLEKSRLLSDRFSAERPKGSFSTLEIQRTEQGDSAMYLCASSFDSSYNEQFFGPGTRLTVL.